The sequence of this T cell receptor (beta chain) was determined in a study of CD8 T cells in ankylosing spondylitis. Via MiXCR, TCRdb re-called the 5' RACE reads, giving one row per CDR3 protein. Here the sample spans hundreds of thousands of distinct CDR3 sequences, over 15% being singletons. This clonotype was recorded at least ten times. Its antigen is undetermined. Germline V gives CDR1 SGDLS, CDR2 YYNGEE. V was shortened by 2 bases and J by 5 bases, with 8 bases between the two germline ends. The CDR3 totals 13 residues. Study-level results: Significantly higher representation of disease-linked clones was reported for matched ankylosing spondylitis synovial fluid.

This clonotype was sampled from a male donor with ankylosing spondylitis or in good health (not recorded which). The chain links TRBV9 to TRBJ2-1; tentatively, D is TRBD2 (6 bases). The sequenced sample consisted of blood, either unsorted or a sorted T cell fraction (not recorded which). The CDR3 sequence is CASSVLADNEQFF. The CDR3 nucleotides are TGTGCCAGCAGCGTCTTAGCGGACAATGAGCAGTTCTTC.